This T cell receptor (beta chain) was found in a study of shared clonotypes between healthy human individuals. Across the whole study: The plates for each donor numbered three CD4 naive, three CD4 memory, two CD8 naive and one CD8 memory. Findings of the study overall: It was only blood that was sampled, and tissue repertoires likely differ.

Naive CD45RA+ and memory CD45RA-negative subsets were split from CD4+ cells. Produced via immunoSEQ multiplex PCR; TCRdb's table is partial and in-frame only. Of 650,000 to 750,000 clones in the sample, 60% to 80% were seen once. The CDR3 has 15 residues. The V gene end was trimmed by 0 bases and the J gene end by 5 bases; junction bases not matched to a gene: 4. CDR1 is SGHRS and CDR2 is YFSETQ in the germline V gene. Concerning this clone itself: Its antigen remains unknown.

The chain employs TRBV5-1 and TRBJ1-1; 10 bases align to TRBD1. This receptor was obtained from a woman in her 30s in good health. Input material: memory CD4+ T cells sorted from blood. Noted subset: CD45RA-negative fraction. CDR3 nucleotide sequence: TGCGCCAGCAGCTTGGACGGGACAGGGGTGACTGAAGCTTTCTTT. This translates into CASSLDGTGVTEAFF.